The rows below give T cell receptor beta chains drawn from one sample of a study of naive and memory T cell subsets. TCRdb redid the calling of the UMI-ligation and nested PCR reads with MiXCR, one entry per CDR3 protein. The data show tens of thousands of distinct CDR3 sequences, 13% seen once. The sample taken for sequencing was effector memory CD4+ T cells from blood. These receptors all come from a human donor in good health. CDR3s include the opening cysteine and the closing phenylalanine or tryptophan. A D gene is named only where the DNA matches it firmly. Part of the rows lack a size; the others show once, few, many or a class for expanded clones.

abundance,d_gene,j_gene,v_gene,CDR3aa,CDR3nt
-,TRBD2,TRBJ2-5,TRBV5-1,CASRPLAGVGETQYF,TGCGCCAGCAGACCCCTAGCGGGAGTGGGGGAGACCCAGTACTTC
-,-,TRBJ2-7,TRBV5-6,CASSLVWPGSYEQYF,TGTGCCAGCAGCTTGGTTTGGCCTGGGTCCTACGAGCAGTACTTC
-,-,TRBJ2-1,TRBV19,CASSIQGVGSGNNEQFF,TGTGCCAGTAGTATCCAGGGGGTGGGTAGCGGGAACAATGAGCAGTTCTTC
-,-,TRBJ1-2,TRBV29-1,CSVEDGPGGYTF,TGCAGCGTTGAAGATGGCCCCGGGGGCTACACCTTC
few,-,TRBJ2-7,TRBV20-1,CSARLGYEQYF,TGCAGTGCTAGACTAGGCTACGAGCAGTACTTC
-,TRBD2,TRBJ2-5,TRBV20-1,CSASDSLAGETQYF,TGCAGTGCGTCCGACTCACTAGCGGGAGAGACCCAGTACTTC
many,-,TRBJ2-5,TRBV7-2,CASSLELQETQYF,TGTGCCAGCAGCTTAGAGTTACAAGAGACCCAGTACTTC
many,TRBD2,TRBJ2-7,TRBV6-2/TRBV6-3,CASWQRELAYEQYF,TGTGCCAGTTGGCAGCGGGAGTTAGCCTACGAGCAGTACTTC
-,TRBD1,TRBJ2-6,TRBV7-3,CASSSRDRGSAGANVLTF,TGTGCCAGCAGCTCTCGGGACAGGGGATCTGCCGGGGCCAACGTCCTGACTTTC
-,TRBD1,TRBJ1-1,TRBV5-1,CASSYGQGNTEAFF,TGCGCCAGCAGCTACGGACAGGGGAACACTGAAGCTTTCTTT
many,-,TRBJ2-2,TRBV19,CASSEPGELFF,TGTGCCAGTAGTGAACCCGGGGAGCTGTTTTTT
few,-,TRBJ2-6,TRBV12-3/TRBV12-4,CASSLSLGAGANVLTF,TGTGCCAGCAGTTTAAGTCTCGGGGCTGGGGCCAACGTCCTGACTTTC
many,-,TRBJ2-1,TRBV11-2,CASSFRGTYNEQFF,TGTGCCAGCAGCTTCCGAGGAACCTACAATGAGCAGTTCTTC
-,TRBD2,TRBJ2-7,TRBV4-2,CASSQARAGGSAEQYF,TGTGCCAGCAGCCAAGCTCGGGCGGGAGGTTCCGCCGAGCAGTACTTC
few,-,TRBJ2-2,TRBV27,CASSAQWNTGELFF,TGTGCCAGCAGCGCCCAGTGGAACACCGGGGAGCTGTTTTTT
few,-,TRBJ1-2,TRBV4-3,CASSQDVDYGYTF,TGCGCCAGCAGCCAAGATGTCGATTATGGCTACACCTTC
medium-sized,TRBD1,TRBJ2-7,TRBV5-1,CASSPSVRQGAHEQYF,TGCGCCAGCAGCCCTTCAGTTCGACAGGGGGCCCACGAGCAGTACTTC
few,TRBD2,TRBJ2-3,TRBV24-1,CATSDSAGQGGSTDTQYF,TGTGCCACCAGTGATTCTGCGGGGCAGGGAGGGAGCACAGATACGCAGTATTTT
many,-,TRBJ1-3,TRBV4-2,CASSLTRAPGNTIYF,TGTGCCAGCAGTCTGACGAGGGCGCCTGGAAACACCATATATTTT
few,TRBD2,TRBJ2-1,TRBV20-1,CSARSVPTSGRAFSYNEQFF,TGCAGTGCTAGAAGTGTCCCGACTAGCGGGAGGGCCTTCTCCTACAATGAGCAGTTCTTC
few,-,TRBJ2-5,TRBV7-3,CASSSEVQETQYF,TGTGCCAGCAGCTCCGAGGTCCAAGAGACCCAGTACTTC
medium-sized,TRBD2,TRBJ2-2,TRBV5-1,CASSETGLAGSGELFF,TGCGCCAGCAGCGAAACGGGACTAGCGGGATCCGGGGAGCTGTTTTTT
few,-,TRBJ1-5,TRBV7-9,CASSLEDQPQHF,TGTGCCAGCAGCTTAGAGGATCAGCCCCAGCATTTT
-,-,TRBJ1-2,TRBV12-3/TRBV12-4,CASSLATNYGYTF,TGTGCCAGCAGTTTGGCTACTAACTATGGCTACACCTTC
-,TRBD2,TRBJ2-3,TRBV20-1,CSARDLLAGGTDTQYF,TGCAGTGCTAGAGATCTTCTAGCGGGAGGGACAGATACGCAGTATTTT
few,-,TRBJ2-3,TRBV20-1,CSARGGPVAITDTQYF,TGCAGTGCTAGAGGAGGTCCGGTGGCGATCACAGATACGCAGTATTTT
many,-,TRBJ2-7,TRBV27,CASSYRETSSYEQYF,TGTGCCAGCAGTTACCGGGAAACCAGCTCCTACGAGCAGTACTTC
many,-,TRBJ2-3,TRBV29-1,CSVAGPSTDTQYF,TGCAGCGTTGCCGGGCCAAGCACAGATACGCAGTATTTT
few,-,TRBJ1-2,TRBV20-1,CSARIKGGGGYTF,TGCAGTGCTAGAATTAAAGGGGGTGGTGGCTACACCTTC
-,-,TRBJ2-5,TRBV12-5,CASGLNQETQYF,TGTGCTAGTGGTTTGAACCAAGAGACCCAGTACTTC
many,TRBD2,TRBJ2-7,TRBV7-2,CASSFTSGRASYEQYF,TGTGCCAGCAGCTTTACGAGCGGGAGGGCCTCCTACGAGCAGTACTTC
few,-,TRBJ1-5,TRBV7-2,CASSQGAGSLGNQPQHF,TGTGCCAGCAGCCAGGGAGCGGGAAGTTTGGGCAATCAGCCCCAGCATTTT
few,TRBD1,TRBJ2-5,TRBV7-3,CASSLTYEGAPETQYF,TGTGCCAGCAGCTTAACGTATGAGGGGGCCCCGGAGACCCAGTACTTC
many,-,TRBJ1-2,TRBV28,CASASSSGGNYGYTF,TGTGCCAGCGCCTCTTCGTCTGGGGGTAACTATGGCTACACCTTC
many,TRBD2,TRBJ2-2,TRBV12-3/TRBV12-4,CASSLREGYISGELFF,TGTGCCAGCAGTTTGAGGGAGGGCTACATTTCCGGGGAGCTGTTTTTT
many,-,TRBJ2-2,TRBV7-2,CASSPRGYVPGELFF,TGTGCCAGCAGCCCTAGGGGCTACGTCCCCGGGGAGCTGTTTTTT
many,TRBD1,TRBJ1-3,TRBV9,CASSGDRGLGNTIYF,TGTGCCAGCAGCGGCGACAGGGGGCTCGGAAACACCATATATTTT
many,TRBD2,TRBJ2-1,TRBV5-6,CASSSRGTSVNEQFF,TGTGCCAGCAGCTCCCGAGGGACTAGCGTAAATGAGCAGTTCTTC
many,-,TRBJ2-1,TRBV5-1,CASSLEGGSYNEQFF,TGCGCCAGCAGCTTGGAGGGGGGATCCTACAATGAGCAGTTCTTC
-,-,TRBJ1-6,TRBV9,CASSVDSYNSPLHF,TGTGCCAGCAGCGTAGACAGCTATAATTCACCCCTCCACTTT
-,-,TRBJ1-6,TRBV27,CASTKIGRGYNSPLHF,TGTGCCAGCACCAAAATCGGACGGGGTTATAATTCACCCCTCCACTTT
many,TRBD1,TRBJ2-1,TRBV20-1,CSAGTVFNEQFF,TGCAGTGCCGGGACAGTCTTTAATGAGCAGTTCTTC
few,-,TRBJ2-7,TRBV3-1,CASSQGSSPWGEQYF,TGTGCCAGCAGCCAAGGGTCGTCCCCCTGGGGAGAGCAGTACTTC
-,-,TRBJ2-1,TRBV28,CASDPSTLSQNNEQFF,TGTGCCAGCGATCCCTCTACCCTCAGCCAAAACAATGAGCAGTTCTTC
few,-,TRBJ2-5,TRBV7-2,CASSLVRAGPETQYF,TGTGCCAGCAGCTTAGTCCGGGCCGGGCCAGAGACCCAGTACTTC
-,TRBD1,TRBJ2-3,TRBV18,CASSLGTGGKDTQYF,TGTGCCAGCTCACTGGGGACAGGGGGCAAAGATACGCAGTATTTT
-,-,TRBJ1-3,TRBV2,CASTEGGYSGNTIYF,TGTGCCAGCACCGAAGGGGGGTACTCTGGAAACACCATATATTTT
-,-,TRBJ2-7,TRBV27,CASSSNSYYEQYF,TGTGCCAGCAGTTCCAACAGTTACTACGAGCAGTACTTC